This entry features one TCR beta chain sequence. The data were obtained in a study of blood T cell repertoires in COVID-19. In the authors' methods: The authors estimated nucleated cell counts from reference gene primer amplification. TCRdb's table, derived via immunoSEQ multiplex PCR, lists solely in-frame clones and lacks some. V, J and clone size were drawn from that table, and D and trimming were deduced from the DNA. The sample has about 200,000 clones, more than 70% seen once. V was pared by 4 bases and J by 3 bases, with 23 bases between. The CDR3 is made up of 18 amino acids. Germline V gives CDR1 MGHDK, CDR2 SYGVNS.

Source material: PBMCs or T cells enriched from blood (not recorded which). The chain has TRBV25-1 and TRBJ2-3; TRBD2 is a possible D gene (6 bases). The TCR sequence derives from a man aged 35 to 55 with acute COVID-19. CDR3 in amino acids: CASSAGTGEKQETDTQYF. The DNA of the CDR3 is TGTGCCAGCAGTGCCGGGACGGGGGAAAAACAGGAGACAGATACGCAGTATTTT. Full variable domain (missing parts from reference TRBV25-1 and TRBJ2-3): EADIYQTPRYLVIGTGKKITLECSQTMGHDKMYWYQQDPGMELHLIHYSYGVNSTEKGDLSSESTVSRIRTEHFPLTLESARPSHTSQYLCASSAGTGEKQETDTQYFGPGTRLTVL.